The TCR beta chain described here comes from a study of CD8 T cells in ankylosing spondylitis. Study observations and caveats: There was a TCR beta motif, made of eight highly homologous variants, that appeared characteristic of ankylosing spondylitis blood.

CDR1 is DFQATT, CDR2 SNEGSKA, per germline (reference sequence). Losses at the gene ends were 3 bases for V and 8 bases for J; bases not matched to a gene: 4. CDR3 length: 12 amino acids. Making the TCR beta libraries involved quantitative 5'-RACE with molecular barcodes. Each CDR3 protein gets one entry after TCRdb re-called the 5' RACE reads with MiXCR. This table holds some 840,000 distinct CDR3 sequences, about an eighth found once. This clonotype was seen ten or more times. The antigen is unknown. The sequenced sample consisted of blood, either unsorted or a sorted T cell fraction (not recorded which). V is TRBV20-1 and J is TRBJ2-1, with 7 bases fitting TRBD1. The clonotype was recovered from a male donor with ankylosing spondylitis. The CDR3 bases are TGCAGTGCTAGCCAACAGGGGCATGAGCAGTTCTTC. Translated: CSASQQGHEQFF.